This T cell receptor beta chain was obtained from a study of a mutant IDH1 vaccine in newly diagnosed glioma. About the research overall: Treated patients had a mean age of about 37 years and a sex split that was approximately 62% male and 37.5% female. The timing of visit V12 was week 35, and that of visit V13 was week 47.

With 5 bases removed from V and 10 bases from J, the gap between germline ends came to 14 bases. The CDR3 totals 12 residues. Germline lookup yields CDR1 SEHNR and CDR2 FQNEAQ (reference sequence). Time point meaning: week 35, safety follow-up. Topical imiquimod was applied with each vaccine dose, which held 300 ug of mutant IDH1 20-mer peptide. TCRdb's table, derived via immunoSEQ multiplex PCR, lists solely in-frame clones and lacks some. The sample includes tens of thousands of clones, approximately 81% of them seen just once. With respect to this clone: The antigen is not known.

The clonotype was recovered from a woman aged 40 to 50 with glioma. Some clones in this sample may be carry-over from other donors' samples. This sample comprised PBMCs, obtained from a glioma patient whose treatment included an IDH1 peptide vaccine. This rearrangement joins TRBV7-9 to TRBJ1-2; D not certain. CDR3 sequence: CASSRQPVSYTF. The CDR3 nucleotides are TGTGCCAGCAGCCGGCAACCTGTCTCCTACACCTTC.